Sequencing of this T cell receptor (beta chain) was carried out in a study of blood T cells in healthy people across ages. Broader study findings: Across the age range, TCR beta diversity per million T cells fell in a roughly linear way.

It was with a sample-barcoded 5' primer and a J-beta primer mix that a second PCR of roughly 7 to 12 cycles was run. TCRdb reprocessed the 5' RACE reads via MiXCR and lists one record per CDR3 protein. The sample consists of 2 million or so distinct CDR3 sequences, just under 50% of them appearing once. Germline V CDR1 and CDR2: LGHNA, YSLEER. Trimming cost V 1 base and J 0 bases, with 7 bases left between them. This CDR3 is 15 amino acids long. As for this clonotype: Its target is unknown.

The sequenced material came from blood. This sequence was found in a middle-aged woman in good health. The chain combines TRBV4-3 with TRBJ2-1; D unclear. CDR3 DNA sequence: TGCGCCAGCAGCCAAGCGACACTCTCCTACAATGAGCAGTTCTTC. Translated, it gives CASSQATLSYNEQFF.